These T cell receptor beta chains were read from a single sample in a study of blood T cell repertoires in COVID-19. Sequenced by immunoSEQ multiplex PCR; TCRdb stores in-frame clones only, minus some. The sample has some 150,000 clones, about 85% seen once. The material sequenced was peripheral blood. The receptors were sampled from a man aged 40-49 years with acute or convalescent COVID-19. The CDR3 runs from the conserved cysteine through the conserved F or W.

v_gene	len	j_gene	CDR3aa
TRBV2	14	TRBJ1-1	CASSDAGRKTEAFF
TRBV3-1/TRBV3-2	14	TRBJ1-1	CASSPWGSTSEAFF
TRBV11-1	15	TRBJ2-7	CASSAPTSGSYEQYF
TRBV3-1/TRBV3-2	19	TRBJ1-1	CASSQEVRKTETLNTEAFF
TRBV27	13	TRBJ2-1	CASSSYSYNEQFF
TRBV30	15	TRBJ2-5	CAWSPLAGGQETQYF
TRBV18	16	TRBJ1-5	CASSPTGGNRGQPQHF
TRBV11-2	12	TRBJ1-2	CASSLGTGGYTF
TRBV27	16	TRBJ2-1	CASSLSPGGAVYEQFF
TRBV5-1	14	TRBJ2-2	CASSLGESTGELFF
TRBV10-3	14	TRBJ1-2	CAISNRITNYGYTF
TRBV10-3	17	TRBJ1-1	CAISEGGYQPMNTEAFF
TRBV28	14	TRBJ1-5	CASSFRQGAQPQHF
TRBV18	14	TRBJ2-7	CASSPPGLSNEQYF
TRBV4-1	16	TRBJ2-7	CASSHVGTGGSYEQYF
TRBV5-1	14	TRBJ1-2	CASSLEGLNYGYTF
TRBV7-9	14	TRBJ2-3	CASGSDYFTDTQYF
TRBV10-3	19	TRBJ2-2	CAISVNPRGVGSRTGELFF
TRBV5-6	14	TRBJ1-3	CASSPDTGGNTIYF
TRBV28	11	TRBJ1-2	CATSEGYGYTF
TRBV4-1	15	TRBJ2-1	CASSQVGSSYNEQFF
TRBV5-4	17	TRBJ2-1	CASSSAVSGGALNEQFF
TRBV7-9	16	TRBJ2-5	CASSSRKTGGWETQYF
TRBV7-2	14	TRBJ1-4	CASSLRGRGEKLFF
TRBV6-4	14	TRBJ2-3	CASSDSGGTDTQYF
TRBV5-1	16	TRBJ2-3	CASSLGGTWGTDTQYF
TRBV12-3/TRBV12-4	13	TRBJ1-4	CASSYPGQEKLFF
TRBV7-9	15	TRBJ2-1	CASSGTSGGYNEQFF
TRBV10-3	15	TRBJ2-3	CAISAGQASTDTQYF
TRBV5-1	14	TRBJ1-1	CASSLGQSNTEAFF
TRBV29-1	12	TRBJ2-7	CSVDSQGREQYF
TRBV28	13	TRBJ2-7	CASSSPGLYEQYF
TRBV6-2/TRBV6-3	16	TRBJ2-7	CASSFSRTKGKDEQYF
TRBV15	15	TRBJ2-7	CATSRETGGSYEQYF